This TCR beta chain was recorded in a study of blood T cell repertoires in COVID-19 (TCRdb year 2020). About the full investigation: Samples covering the acute and convalescent phases of COVID-19 were provided by collaborators in the United States, Italy and Spain. The material from the prospective study consisted of cDNA or gDNA derived from T cells, B-cell-depleted T cells, or PBMCs. Subjects who had been exposed to COVID-19, were actively infected with it, or had recovered from it provided the deeply sampled blood TCRbeta repertoires that made up the dataset. A freely available public database, intended as a resource for researchers studying the immune response to SARS-CoV-2, is where the repertoires were released. The samples were drawn from the first 160 participants of the ongoing ImmuneRACE study and from under 1,500 subjects provided by 6 global collaborators. Nearly every sample came with metadata listing a de-identified subject ID, COVID-19 status, age in years and sex. Where available, HLA class I and class II types were taken from metadata supplied by the sample provider and were not determined by assay-based typing. What the research found in general, with its limitations: How much clinical and demographic metadata was included differed by source and by participant, and the metadata was provided uncurated.

This clone was recorded a few times. This clone's antigen is unknown. Base qualities are not at hand, and no much larger clone is one base apart. TCRbeta CDR3 regions were amplified from genomic DNA by means of the immunoSEQ Assay, a bias-controlled multiplex PCR. Under the source paper's analysis protocol: Nucleated cell counts per sample were estimated from amplification of reference gene primers within the assay. To quantify the absolute abundance of each unique TCRbeta CDR3 rearrangement, sequence reads were collapsed and filtered. Productive Simpson clonality was computed per sample as the square root of Simpson's diversity index over productive rearrangements. TCRdb mirrors the immuneACCESS table, restricted to in-frame sequences. Some clones are absent from its copies; in checked studies, under half trace to an unresolved V gene, and the reason for the others is unknown. That table furnishes V, J and clone size, whereas the DNA furnished D and trimming. This sample has about 170,000 clones in its table, and 83% of those were observed once. Around 2.1% of the sample comes from the top ten.

The collaborating institutions used their own protocols to collect whole blood in K2EDTA tubes. Collaborator samples were shipped for TCRbeta analysis as frozen whole blood, isolated PBMCs, or DNA extracted from either sample type. Compared with germline, V lacks 5 bases and J lacks 4 bases; bases without a gene match: 5. Looking up the germline V gene yields CDR1 SGHVS and CDR2 FNYEAQ. Reading from cysteine to phenylalanine, the CDR3 counts 15 amino acids. Only the CDR3 DNA stays, 45 bases, in frame from base 1. The origin of this receptor is a woman aged 80 or over with acute or convalescent COVID-19. Sequences were obtained from peripheral blood. In this chain, TRBV7-6 is recombined with TRBJ2-2; a stretch of 9 junction bases matches TRBD1. The nucleotide sequence reads TGTGCCAGCAGCCCGCTGGACAGGGGCACCGGGGAGCTGTTTTTT. It encodes CASSPLDRGTGELFF.